The 17 T cell receptor beta chains listed next were all sequenced from one sample in a study of cytomegalovirus exposure and HLA in healthy donors. Produced via immunoSEQ multiplex PCR; TCRdb's table is partial and in-frame only. Counted here are approximately 65,000 clones, approximately 96% occurring once; the ten biggest clones make up about 4.5%. The sample comprised PBMCs. Receptor source: a woman aged 18 to 35 in good health and CMV-seropositive.

This clone was seen once. The chain couples TRBV5-6 to TRBJ1-5; 10 bases are shared with TRBD1. This CDR3 contains 15 residues. Germline V gene lookup returns CDR1 SGHDT and CDR2 YYEEEE. With V trimmed by 3 bases and J by 2 bases, 2 bases remained unmatched. CDR3 sequence: CASSSTGGGNQPQHF. The CDR3 coding sequence is TGTGCCAGCAGCTCGACAGGGGGCGGCAATCAGCCCCAGCATTTT. The full variable domain, with the rest looked up from reference TRBV5-6 and TRBJ1-5, is DAGVTQSPTHLIKTRGQQVTLRCSPKSGHDTVSWYQQALGQGPQFIFQYYEEEERQRGNFPDRFSGHQFPNYSSELNVNALLLGDSALYLCASSSTGGGNQPQHFGDGTRLSIL.

The chain links TRBV4-3 to TRBJ2-2; TRBD2 matches at 9 bases. Trimming took 0 bases from V and 8 from J; bases not matched to a gene: 10. Germline CDR1 is LGHNA and CDR2 is YSLEER. The CDR3 has 17 residues. DNA for the CDR3: TGCGCCAGCAGCCAAGAACTAGCGGGTTTTCTAGGGGGGGAGCTGTTTTTT. It specifies CASSQELAGFLGGELFF.

The rearrangement links TRBV6-5 to TRBJ2-7, with D perhaps matching TRBD2 (5 bases). Trimming removed 2 bases at V and 2 bases at J, with 13 bases between. The CDR3 has 15 amino acids. From germline, CDR1 is MNHEY and CDR2 SVGAGI. The CDR3 bases are TGTGCCAGCAGTTACAGAGGGTCTCCCACCTACGAGCAGTACTTC. Amino acids: CASSYRGSPTYEQYF.

Comments on this clone: At one end, the junction sequence differs from germline, possibly due to a read error. The genes are TRBV28 and TRBJ2-7; the D gene is possibly TRBD2 (6 bases). This CDR3 has 11 residues. From germline, CDR1 is MDHEN and CDR2 SYDVKM. The CDR3 region has the DNA TGTGCCAGCAGGGGGCCGGGCGGGGCGGTCTTC. This gives the protein CASRGPGGAVF.

The J gene is TRBJ1-1, the V gene TRBV9, with 9 bases fitting TRBD1. CDR3 length equals 21 residues. J gave up 2 bases and V 4 bases, and 24 bases lay outside the gene matches. Looked up from germline, CDR1 is SGDLS and CDR2 is YYNGEE. The CDR3 here is CASSFKPGQGGSAGKNTEAFF. CDR3 nucleotides: TGTGCCAGCAGCTTTAAACCGGGACAGGGTGGATCCGCCGGGAAAAACACTGAAGCTTTCTTT.

The table lists this clone with a count of one. The V and J genes are TRBV30 and TRBJ1-4; a weak D match, TRBD1 (5 bases). This CDR3 is built from 10 residues. Per the germline V gene, CDR1 is GTSNPN and CDR2 is SVGIG (reference sequence). V lost 7 bases and J lost 14, with 14 bases in between. CDR3 sequence reads: CASGGAELFF. DNA for the CDR3: TGTGCCTCTGGTGGGGCAGAGCTGTTTTTT.

The J gene is TRBJ2-1, the V gene TRBV7-6; 14 bases line up with TRBD2. Germline loops: CDR1 SGHVS, CDR2 FNYEAQ. V lost 6 bases and J lost 10; bases outside the gene matches: 11. The CDR3 is 16 residues long. CDR3: CASSDPGTSGGWEQFF. In nucleotides, the CDR3 is TGTGCCAGCAGTGACCCGGGGACTAGCGGGGGTTGGGAGCAGTTCTTC.

The chain uses TRBV2 and TRBJ2-3; D gene unclear. This CDR3 contains 13 residues. CDR1 and CDR2 from the germline V gene are SNHLY and FYNNEI. V was pared by 6 bases and J by 2 bases, with 9 bases between. The CDR3 sequence: CASSPPFTDTQYF. CDR3 nucleotides: TGTGCCAGCAGCCCTCCTTTCACAGATACGCAGTATTTT.

This clone was seen a single time. The CDR3 DNA is TGTGCCAGTAGTGTGACCGGGACTGGGGTTTACGAGCAGTACTTC. Amino acids: CASSVTGTGVYEQYF. The chain has TRBV19 and TRBJ2-7; TRBD2 is a possible D gene (6 bases). The CDR3 loop spans 15 amino acids. V shed 5 bases and J shed 4 bases, with 18 bases lying between them. Germline loops: CDR1 LNHDA, CDR2 SQIVND (reference sequence). Full variable domain (outside the CDR3, taken from reference TRBV19 and TRBJ2-7): DGGITQSPKYLFRKEGQNVTLSCEQNLNHDAMYWYRQDPGQGLRLIYYSQIVNDFQKGDIAEGYSVSREKKESFPLTVTSAQKNPTAFYLCASSVTGTGVYEQYFGPGTRLTVT.

The CDR3 spells CATQGNRLAGGIYTGELFF. The CDR3 region has the DNA TGTGCCACTCAGGGCAACCGACTAGCGGGAGGGATTTACACCGGGGAGCTGTTTTTT. V is TRBV7-8 and J is TRBJ2-2; 14 bases align to TRBD2. Germline CDR1 and CDR2: SGHVS and FQNEAQ. J lost 3 bases, V lost 10 bases, and 16 bases had no gene match. The CDR3 runs 19 residues.

This rearrangement joins TRBV5-1 to TRBJ2-1; D unresolved. The V end was cut by 1 base, the J end by 2 bases, with 13 bases between. This CDR3 has 16 residues. The V gene's germline CDR1 is SGHRS and CDR2 YFSETQ. The CDR3 region is CASSLFGAPPYNEQFF. The DNA of the CDR3 is TGCGCCAGCAGCTTGTTCGGAGCTCCTCCCTACAATGAGCAGTTCTTC.

The chain recombines TRBV7-3 with TRBJ2-3, with unresolved D. Trimming cost V 1 base and J 2 bases, with 10 bases left between them. CDR1 and CDR2 (germline): SGHTA, FQGTGA. This CDR3 contains 15 residues. The CDR3 nucleotides read TGTGCCAGCAGCTTAAGTGGCTTTACCACAGATACGCAGTATTTT. As protein: CASSLSGFTTDTQYF.

The V gene is TRBV9, the J gene TRBJ2-1; 14 bases are shared with TRBD2. The CDR3 has 17 amino acids. With 4 bases clipped from V and 0 bases from J, the junction kept 3 bases outside the gene matches. CDR1 is SGDLS, CDR2 YYNGEE, per germline. The CDR3 sequence is CASSTGTSGGSYNEQFF. In nucleotides, the CDR3 is TGTGCCAGCAGCACCGGGACTAGCGGGGGCTCCTACAATGAGCAGTTCTTC. The whole variable domain, remainder taken from reference TRBV9 and TRBJ2-1, is DSGVTQTPKHLITATGQRVTLRCSPRSGDLSVYWYQQSLDQGLQFLIQYYNGEERAKGNILERFSAQQFPDLHSELNLSSLELGDSALYFCASSTGTSGGSYNEQFFGPGTRLTVL.

This rearrangement joins TRBV5-1 to TRBJ1-2; D is unclear. In germline, CDR1 is SGHRS, CDR2 YFSETQ. V was pared by 4 bases and J by 4 bases, with 14 bases between. The CDR3 extends over 14 amino acids. The CDR3 DNA is TGCGCCAGCAGCCCCTTCTCGATGGCCTATGGCTACACCTTC. Translated, it gives CASSPFSMAYGYTF. The variable domain in full, with the rest retrieved from reference TRBV5-1 and TRBJ1-2, is KAGVTQTPRYLIKTRGQQVTLSCSPISGHRSVSWYQQTPGQGLQFLFEYFSETQRNKGNFPGRFSGRQFSNSRSEMNVSTLELGDSALYLCASSPFSMAYGYTFGSGTRLTVV.

The rearrangement joins TRBV29-1 to TRBJ2-3, with 9 bases matching TRBD2. The V segment lost 6 bases and the J segment 2 bases; nucleotides outside the gene matches: 3. Per the germline V gene, CDR1 is SQVTM and CDR2 is ANQGSEA. The CDR3 contains 13 residues. CDR3 amino acids: CSVEREATDTQYF. As DNA, the CDR3 is TGCAGCGTCGAGCGGGAGGCCACAGATACGCAGTATTTT.

This chain joins TRBV7-3 and TRBJ2-7; weak D call: TRBD2 (5 bases). The V gene lost 5 bases and the J gene lost 4 bases, with 12 bases spanning the gap. The germline gives CDR1 SGHTA, CDR2 FQGTGA. The CDR3 consists of 13 residues. The CDR3 sequence: CASSIGLEYEQYF. As DNA, the CDR3 is TGTGCCAGCAGCATCGGACTGGAATACGAGCAGTACTTC.

The chain recombines TRBV10-3 with TRBJ2-7; 9 bases map to TRBD1. The germline CDR1 and CDR2 sequences are ENHRY and SYGVKD. This CDR3 is built from 13 residues. V was clipped by 11 bases and J by 0 bases; unmatched bases: 5. CDR3 bases: TGTGCCTCGGAACAGGGGGCCTCCTACGAGCAGTACTTC. Protein product: CASEQGASYEQYF.